Each of the 20 T cell receptor beta chains below was sequenced from the same sample in a study of multiple sclerosis patients with progressive multifocal leukoencephalopathy (dated by TCRdb to between 2018 and 2021). The time point tag for this specimen amounts to: before natalizumab initiation. The library was obtained by the immunoSEQ multiplex PCR assay. TCRdb re-hosts the immuneACCESS table, in-frame sequences only. Its copies lack some clones; in the studies checked, an unresolved V gene accounts for under half of them, and the cause for the rest is not known. For this sample there are around 32,000 clones; nearly 95% appear just once. Less than 2% of the sample goes to the ten largest clones. Sequenced: PBMCs. Receptors were obtained from a man aged 30-40 years with multiple sclerosis.

The CDR3 loop reads CASSVTGDEKLFF. CDR3 sequence (DNA): TGTGCCAGCAGCGTTACAGGGGATGAAAAACTGTTTTTT. V and J are TRBV9 and TRBJ1-4; 7 bases are a match to TRBD1. This CDR3 has 13 residues. J was trimmed by 6 bases and V by 2 bases; bases with no gene match: 1. Germline V lookup: CDR1 SGDLS, CDR2 YYNGEE. Full variable domain (rest looked up from reference TRBV9 and TRBJ1-4): DSGVTQTPKHLITATGQRVTLRCSPRSGDLSVYWYQQSLDQGLQFLIQYYNGEERAKGNILERFSAQQFPDLHSELNLSSLELGDSALYFCASSVTGDEKLFFGSGTQLSVL.

The J gene is TRBJ2-1, the V gene TRBV19; tentatively, D is TRBD2 (5 bases). CDR1 is LNHDA and CDR2 is SQIVND in the germline V gene (reference sequence). The CDR3 is 15 amino acids. With 1 base removed from V and 9 bases from J, the gap between germline ends came to 16 bases. The CDR3 DNA reads as TGTGCCAGTAGTATAGCTATCTCCGGGATCGGTGAGCAGTTCTTC. Amino acids: CASSIAISGIGEQFF.

This chain links TRBV4-3 with TRBJ1-4; 8 bases line up with TRBD1. J gave up 8 bases and V 3 bases, and 11 bases lay outside the gene matches. This CDR3 comprises 16 residues. In germline, CDR1 is LGHNA, CDR2 YSLEER. The DNA for the CDR3 is TGCGCCAGCAGCCAGCTCCATGGGACAGGCTTGGAAAAACTGTTTTTT. This codes for CASSQLHGTGLEKLFF.

This CDR3 is CASSVLSQSGRAGGEQFF. CDR3 coding DNA: TGTGCCAGCAGCGTTCTGTCTCAGAGCGGGAGGGCCGGAGGTGAGCAGTTCTTC. V is TRBV9 and J is TRBJ2-1; 10 nucleotides line up with TRBD2. The germline gives CDR1 SGDLS, CDR2 YYNGEE. Trimming took 2 bases from V and 9 from J; bases not matched to a gene: 17. This CDR3 contains 18 residues.

V usage is TRBV6-6 and J usage is TRBJ2-2; D is possibly TRBD2 (6 bases). CDR3 size: 15 residues. Trimming took 0 bases from V and 5 from J, leaving 10 bases between them. Per germline, CDR1 MNHNY and CDR2 SVGAGI (reference sequence). DNA of the CDR3: TGTGCCAGCAGTTACTCGGGAGGAGGTACCGGGGAGCTGTTTTTT. It codes for CASSYSGGGTGELFF.

The V gene is TRBV6-6, the J gene TRBJ2-7, with 9 bases identical to TRBD1. Unmatched junction bases numbered 5, after V lost 2 bases and J lost 6 bases. The CDR3 extends over 14 amino acids. Germline CDR1 is MNHNY and CDR2 is SVGAGI (reference sequence). This CDR3 is CASSYATGGGEQYV. DNA of the CDR3: TGTGCCAGCAGTTACGCTACAGGGGGCGGCGAGCAGTACGTC.

V is TRBV10-3 and J is TRBJ2-7; D call uncertain. The CDR3 loop spans 12 amino acids. Trimming pared 0 bases from V and 7 bases from J, leaving 7 bases between. The germline gives CDR1 ENHRY, CDR2 SYGVKD. The CDR3 region is CAISESLGEQYF. The CDR3 bases are TGTGCCATCAGTGAGTCACTCGGGGAGCAGTACTTC.

The rearrangement joins TRBV2 to TRBJ2-5; the D gene is possibly TRBD1 (5 bases). V lost 4 bases to trimming and J lost 5 bases, with 11 bases between them. Germline-derived CDR1 and CDR2 are SNHLY and FYNNEI. The CDR3 sequence is 13 residues long. CDR3 protein: CASSAAPGETQYF. CDR3 bases: TGTGCCAGCAGTGCCGCCCCAGGGGAGACCCAGTACTTC. The entire variable domain, with the rest obtained from reference TRBV2 and TRBJ2-5, is as follows: EPEVTQTPSHQVTQMGQEVILRCVPISNHLYFYWYRQILGQKVEFLVSFYNNEISEKSEIFDDQFSVERPDGSNFTLKIRSTKLEDSAMYFCASSAAPGETQYFGPGTRLLVL.

V and J are TRBV27 and TRBJ2-1; D remains unclear. The V end was cut by 3 bases, the J end by 6 bases, with 6 bases between. Germline assignment: CDR1 MNHEY and CDR2 SMNVEV (reference sequence). The CDR3 runs to 12 residues. In DNA form, the CDR3 reads TGTGCCAGCAGTTTGGTGGGCAATGAGCAGTTCTTC. It specifies CASSLVGNEQFF.

The J gene is TRBJ2-5, the V gene TRBV7-9, with 7 bases matching TRBD1. V was pared by 5 bases and J by 5 bases, with 11 bases of the junction left unmatched. CDR1 SEHNR and CDR2 FQNEAQ come from the germline V gene (reference sequence). The CDR3 runs to 15 residues. The DNA for the CDR3 is TGTGCCAGCAGCAAATCACGAGGGGGCAGGGAGACCCAGTACTTC. It specifies CASSKSRGGRETQYF.

The gene calls are TRBV5-6 and TRBJ2-1; a possible D gene is TRBD1 (5 bases). Germline assignment: CDR1 SGHDT and CDR2 YYEEEE. V lost 4 bases and J lost 0, with 14 bases in between. The CDR3 length is 16 residues. The CDR3 spells CASSPPTGISYNEQFF. In DNA, the CDR3 is TGTGCCAGCAGCCCTCCCACAGGAATCTCCTACAATGAGCAGTTCTTC.

J is TRBJ2-7 and V is TRBV5-1, with 15 positions matching TRBD2. This CDR3 contains 15 residues. After removal of 3 bases from V and 3 bases from J, the junction contained 1 base not matched to a gene. CDR1 and CDR2 from the germline V gene are SGHRS and YFSETQ. This chain's CDR3 is CASSSGLAGGYEQYF. Written as DNA, the CDR3 is TGCGCCAGCAGCTCGGGACTAGCGGGAGGCTACGAGCAGTACTTC.

This chain joins TRBV14 and TRBJ2-5; no definite D call. CDR1 and CDR2 from the germline V gene are SGHDN and FVKESK. V dropped 4 bases and J dropped 3 bases, with 6 bases sitting between them. This CDR3 is 12 amino acids long. The CDR3 reads CASSRPKETQYF. The DNA of the CDR3 is TGTGCCAGCAGCCGACCCAAAGAGACCCAGTACTTC.

This clone was observed a few times. The J gene is TRBJ2-7, the V gene TRBV6-5; the D gene is possibly TRBD2 (5 bases). In germline, CDR1 is MNHEY, CDR2 SVGAGI. The CDR3 has 14 amino acids. V lost 0 bases and J lost 2, with 8 bases in between. CDR3 protein: CASSYSRGAYEQYV. The CDR3 DNA follows: TGTGCCAGCAGTTACTCACGGGGAGCCTACGAGCAGTACGTC.

The CDR3 loop reads CASSLYATNEKLFF. In nucleotides, the CDR3 is TGTGCCAGCAGCTTGTATGCAACTAATGAAAAACTGTTTTTT. The chain uses TRBV5-5 and TRBJ1-4; unclear D gene. The germline V gene has CDR1 SGHKS and CDR2 YYEKEE (reference sequence). The CDR3 loop spans 14 amino acids. The germline V and J ends were trimmed by 1 base and 0 bases, with 4 bases remaining between them.

This clone appeared a single time. The V gene is TRBV7-6, the J gene TRBJ2-1, with TRBD1 as a possible D gene (5 bases). The CDR3 spans 12 residues. V dropped 2 bases and J dropped 7 bases, with 6 bases sitting between them. Germline values: CDR1 SGHVS, CDR2 FNYEAQ. The CDR3 DNA is TGTGCCAGCAGCTTAAGGGGAAATGAGCAGTTCTTC. The encoded protein is CASSLRGNEQFF.

This clone was counted a single time. The rearrangement uses TRBV6-1 and TRBJ2-7; 12 nucleotides match TRBD1. V gave up 9 bases and J gave up 6 bases; unmatched junction bases: 9. There are 14 residues in the CDR3. CDR1 is MNHNS and CDR2 is SASEGT in the germline V gene. The CDR3 DNA sequence: TGTGCCAGTGTACCGGGACAGGGGGCGTCCGAGCAGTACTTC. Amino acids: CASVPGQGASEQYF.

The V gene is TRBV7-2, the J gene TRBJ2-1; 7 nucleotides align to TRBD1. CDR3 size: 12 residues. The V and J ends lost 5 bases and 10 bases, in that order; junction bases with no gene match: 5. Germline V gene sequence: CDR1 SGHTA, CDR2 FQGNSA. In nucleotides, the CDR3 is TGTGCCAGCAGCCGACAGGGTTTCGAGCAGTTCTTC. Amino acids: CASSRQGFEQFF.

The CDR3 nucleotides read TGTGCCAGCAGCTTAGTGGCAGCGAACACTGAAGCTTTCTTT. This encodes CASSLVAANTEAFF. V is TRBV7-6 and J is TRBJ1-1, with unresolved D. The CDR3 is made up of 14 amino acids. The germline CDR1 and CDR2 sequences are SGHVS and FNYEAQ. With 1 base removed from V and 1 base from J, the gap between germline ends came to 7 bases.

The table lists this clone with a count of one. The rearrangement links TRBV5-5 to TRBJ1-5; D unclear. Germline V lookup: CDR1 SGHKS, CDR2 YYEKEE (reference sequence). This CDR3 is built from 16 residues. Trimming cost V 4 bases and J 6 bases, with 20 bases left between them. CDR3 sequence: CASSARSGVLGQPQHF. The CDR3 DNA reads as TGTGCCAGCAGCGCCCGCTCCGGGGTACTCGGTCAGCCCCAGCATTTT. Drawing the rest from reference TRBV5-5 and TRBJ1-5, the complete variable domain is DAGVTQSPTHLIKTRGQQVTLRCSPISGHKSVSWYQQVLGQGPQFIFQYYEKEERGRGNFPDRFSARQFPNYSSELNVNALLLGDSALYLCASSARSGVLGQPQHFGDGTRLSIL.